The T cell receptor (beta chain) under discussion was sequenced for a study of blood T cell repertoires in COVID-19. Study context: Acute-phase and convalescent COVID-19 samples originated in the United States, Italy and Spain. Sample material is recorded as cDNA or gDNA derived from T cells, B-cell-depleted T cells, or PBMCs.

Original processing notes: Estimation of nucleated cell counts was performed using reference gene primer amplification. Only in-frame clones appear in the TCRdb table, and some are missing; sequencing was by immunoSEQ multiplex PCR. The D gene and trimming were derived from the DNA, and the V and J assignments and clone size from that table. The sample includes about 150,000 clones, more than 80% of them seen just once. The V segment lost 4 bases and the J segment 4 bases; nucleotides outside the gene matches: 4. The CDR3 runs 13 residues. Germline loops: CDR1 SGHRS, CDR2 YFSETQ. The chain has TRBV5-1 and TRBJ1-1; 7 bases are shared with TRBD1. The origin of this receptor is a woman in her 40s with acute or convalescent COVID-19. The sample was peripheral blood. The CDR3 DNA reads as TGCGCCAGCAGCGTCGACAGGGTCACTGAAGCTTTCTTT. The encoded protein is CASSVDRVTEAFF.